This section outlines one TCR beta chain sequence together with its context. Its target is not known. A much larger clone lies a single base off, so this may be a read error. The sample is drawn from a study of glioma-infiltrating T cells. Across the study: Glioma patients had dexamethasone for six or fewer days before surgery. About a million peripheral T cells were targeted at about 4- to 11-fold coverage. Overall study findings and caveats: Above-expected tissue-blood divergence occurred in all gliomas, most in low-grade ones. Very few CDR3 sequences were shared between tissue and blood.

The CDR3 has 15 amino acids. CDR1 LGHNA and CDR2 YSLEER come from the germline V gene. TCR alpha and beta CDR3 regions were amplified from RNA using iRepertoire nested multiplex PCR. One entry per CDR3 protein, called by TCRdb with MiXCR from the multiplex PCR reads. The table records 400,000 or so distinct CDR3 sequences, approximately 42% of them present only once. The clonotype was recovered from a human donor with low-grade glioma or glioblastoma, undergoing nonglioma brain surgery, or in good health (not recorded which). Sample: glioma tissue, nonneoplastic brain tissue, or PBMCs (not recorded which). This chain links TRBV4-3 with TRBJ2-3, with a weak D call TRBD2 (6 bases). CDR3 amino acids: CTSSLTGWAGDTQYF. CDR3 in DNA: TGCACCAGCAGCCTCACTGGGTGGGCGGGGGATACGCAGTATTTT.